One and the same sample provided the 16 T cell receptor beta chains below, sequenced in a study of cytomegalovirus exposure and HLA in healthy donors. This table comes from immunoSEQ multiplex PCR, and its TCRdb copy is limited to in-frame clones, with some not included. The data show more than 120,000 clones, with 80% to 90% seen just once and less than 5.5% held by the top ten. The material sequenced was PBMCs. The receptors come from a man aged 18 to 35 in good health and CMV-seropositive.

This clone was counted between two and nine times. The J gene is TRBJ2-7, the V gene TRBV20-1; weak D call: TRBD2 (5 bases). There are 11 residues in the CDR3. Germline CDR1 reads DFQATT; CDR2 reads SNEGSKA (reference sequence). Trimming took 6 bases from V and 2 from J, leaving 8 bases between them. The CDR3 here is CSATGTYEQYF. Here the CDR3 DNA reads TGCAGTGCAACCGGGACCTACGAGCAGTACTTC.

The chain couples TRBV29-1 to TRBJ1-1; TRBD1 matches at 7 bases. After removal of 5 bases from V and 4 bases from J, the junction contained 10 bases not matched to a gene. From germline, CDR1 is SQVTM and CDR2 ANQGSEA. This CDR3 has 14 residues. CDR3 amino acids: CSVLAGTAGTEAFF. The CDR3 region has the DNA TGCAGCGTTTTGGCCGGGACAGCGGGCACTGAAGCTTTCTTT. The complete variable domain, with remaining parts taken from reference TRBV29-1 and TRBJ1-1, reads SAVISQKPSRDICQRGTSLTIQCQVDSQVTMMFWYRQQPGQSLTLIATANQGSEATYESGFVIDKFPISRPNLTFSTLTVSNMSPEDSSIYLCSVLAGTAGTEAFFGQGTRLTVV.

Here the CDR3 reads CASSGTSDEQFF. The CDR3 DNA sequence: TGTGCCAGCAGTGGAACTAGCGATGAGCAGTTCTTC. The chain recombines TRBV6-1 with TRBJ2-1; 7 bases fit TRBD2. In germline, CDR1 is MNHNS, CDR2 SASEGT. The CDR3 covers 12 residues. Unmatched junction bases numbered 2, after V lost 4 bases and J lost 8 bases.

The genes are TRBV7-9 and TRBJ1-4; D is possibly TRBD1 (6 bases). This CDR3 contains 16 residues. The germline gives CDR1 SEHNR, CDR2 FQNEAQ (reference sequence). Trimming removed 5 bases from V and 6 bases from J, with 19 bases in between. Here the CDR3 reads CASSRQASGRDEKLFF. CDR3 coding DNA: TGTGCCAGCAGCCGACAGGCCTCAGGGAGAGATGAAAAACTGTTTTTT.

This clone was seen once. The CDR3 DNA is TGTGCCAGCAGCTTAAACCGGGCGGGAGGGGAAGATACGCAGTATTTT. Translated, it gives CASSLNRAGGEDTQYF. The gene calls are TRBV7-7 and TRBJ2-3; 9 bases are shared with TRBD2. Germline CDR1 is SSHAT and CDR2 is FNYEAQ (reference sequence). CDR3 length equals 16 residues. Trimming removed 2 bases from V and 5 bases from J; junction bases left unmatched: 8. Complete variable domain (other parts from reference TRBV7-7 and TRBJ2-3): GAGVSQSPRYKVTKRGQDVTLRCDPISSHATLYWYQQALGQGPEFLTYFNYEAQPDKSGLPSDRFSAERPEGSISTLTIQRTEQRDSAMYRCASSLNRAGGEDTQYFGPGTRLTVL.

The chain has TRBV7-8 and TRBJ2-4; D gene unclear. The V gene's germline CDR1 is SGHVS and CDR2 FQNEAQ. Trimming left V 4 bases short and J 3 bases short, with 7 bases between. This CDR3 comprises 13 residues. CDR3 DNA: TGTGCCAGCAGCTCGACGGGCAAAAACATTCAGTACTTC. This translates into CASSSTGKNIQYF.

The chain is built from TRBV4-1 and TRBJ1-1; perhaps TRBD1 as D (5 bases). Germline V lookup: CDR1 MGHRA, CDR2 YSYEKL. The CDR3 has 15 amino acids. V lost 2 bases to trimming and J lost 1 base, with 11 bases between them. DNA of the CDR3: TGCGCCAGCAGCCAATTATACGGGGGGAACACTGAAGCTTTCTTT. It translates to CASSQLYGGNTEAFF.

V gene TRBV28 combines with J gene TRBJ2-7; D may be TRBD1 (5 bases). Germline assignment: CDR1 MDHEN and CDR2 SYDVKM. This CDR3 is built from 14 residues. V was shortened by 2 bases and J by 6 bases, with 14 bases between the two germline ends. Here the CDR3 reads CASSLQTAIPEQYF. The CDR3 DNA reads TGTGCCAGCAGTTTACAGACAGCAATTCCCGAGCAGTACTTC.

The chain uses TRBV6-1 and TRBJ2-1; 7 bases are shared with TRBD2. Trimming at V came to 4 bases and at J to 1 base, leaving 16 bases not matched to a gene. This CDR3 spans 19 amino acids. Looked up from germline, CDR1 is MNHNS and CDR2 is SASEGT. In DNA, the CDR3 is TGTGCCAGCAGTGCAGGGTTTGGGGGAGCTAGCGGATCCTACAATGAGCAGTTCTTC. Its translation is CASSAGFGGASGSYNEQFF.

This chain uses TRBV19 with TRBJ2-2; weak D call: TRBD1 (6 bases). The CDR3 totals 16 residues. The germline V and J ends were trimmed by 3 bases and 2 bases, with 13 bases remaining between them. Per the germline V gene, CDR1 is LNHDA and CDR2 is SQIVND (reference sequence). CDR3 sequence (DNA): TGTGCCAGTAGTATTAGGGCCAGGGGTAACACCGGGGAGCTGTTTTTT. Amino acid sequence: CASSIRARGNTGELFF.

The chain couples TRBV5-4 to TRBJ1-4, with TRBD1 matching 8 bases. The germline gives CDR1 SGHNT, CDR2 YYREEE (reference sequence). Trimming took 2 bases from V and 8 from J; bases not matched to a gene: 8. This CDR3 comprises 15 residues. The CDR3 bases are TGTGCCAGCAGCTTACGGACAGGGCAAAACGAAAAACTGTTTTTT. This sequence encodes CASSLRTGQNEKLFF. The entire variable domain, with the rest obtained from reference TRBV5-4 and TRBJ1-4, is as follows: ETGVTQSPTHLIKTRGQQVTLRCSSQSGHNTVSWYQQALGQGPQFIFQYYREEENGRGNFPPRFSGLQFPNYSSELNVNALELDDSALYLCASSLRTGQNEKLFFGSGTQLSVL.

The V gene is TRBV30, the J gene TRBJ2-7, with D unresolved. The CDR3 is 12 amino acids. Germline loops: CDR1 GTSNPN, CDR2 SVGIG (reference sequence). V was trimmed by 1 base and J by 3 bases, leaving 7 bases between them. The CDR3 nucleotides read TGTGCCTGGAGTGACAGCCGCTACGAGCAGTACTTC. Protein sequence: CAWSDSRYEQYF.

The chain recombines TRBV5-5 with TRBJ2-7; possibly TRBD1 for D (5 bases). Germline V gene data show CDR1 as SGHKS and CDR2 as YYEKEE (reference sequence). V was shortened by 6 bases and J by 1 base, with 11 bases between the two germline ends. The CDR3 contains 13 residues. CDR3 region: CASNPGFSYEQYF. In nucleotides, the CDR3 is TGTGCCAGCAACCCAGGGTTTTCCTACGAGCAGTACTTC.

The rearrangement uses TRBV14 and TRBJ2-3; the D is unclear. This CDR3 region has 14 residues. The V gene lost 3 bases and the J gene lost 4 bases, with 11 bases spanning the gap. Germline V gives CDR1 SGHDN, CDR2 FVKESK. The CDR3 coding sequence is TGTGCCAGCAGCCAGGTCAGAACATCAGATACGCAGTATTTT. This encodes CASSQVRTSDTQYF.

A few counts support this clone. The V call is TRBV9, the J call TRBJ1-1; D might be TRBD1 (5 bases). V lost 3 bases and J lost 2, with 20 bases in between. Germline V gene lookup returns CDR1 SGDLS and CDR2 YYNGEE. The CDR3 is 17 residues long. The CDR3 spells CASSAPGQGGVNTEAFF. The CDR3 bases are TGTGCCAGCAGCGCCCCAGGGCAGGGAGGAGTAAACACTGAAGCTTTCTTT. Together with reference TRBV9 and TRBJ1-1, the CDR3 gives the full variable domain: DSGVTQTPKHLITATGQRVTLRCSPRSGDLSVYWYQQSLDQGLQFLIQYYNGEERAKGNILERFSAQQFPDLHSELNLSSLELGDSALYFCASSAPGQGGVNTEAFFGQGTRLTVV.

This sequence joins TRBV7-9 and TRBJ2-3; D is uncertain. The V end was cut by 1 base, the J end by 9 bases, with 11 bases between. CDR1 is SEHNR, CDR2 FQNEAQ, per germline (reference sequence). The CDR3 is made up of 13 amino acids. The CDR3 loop reads CASSLGMAVTQYF. The CDR3, as DNA: TGTGCCAGCAGCTTAGGTATGGCGGTCACGCAGTATTTT.